A single sample is the source of the 6 T cell receptor beta chains below, sequenced in a study of blood T cell repertoires in COVID-19. The data were produced by immunoSEQ multiplex PCR, yet TCRdb's version contains in-frame clones alone and is incomplete. Among some 190,000 clones listed, more than 70% were seen once. Source material: peripheral blood. The receptors stem from a human donor in a cohort sampled during active COVID-19.

This sequence joins TRBV29-1 and TRBJ2-7, with D perhaps TRBD1 (6 bases). The V gene's germline CDR1 is SQVTM and CDR2 ANQGSEA. The CDR3 loop spans 11 amino acids. Trimming pared 4 bases from V and 4 bases from J, leaving 8 bases between. CDR3 nucleotides: TGCAGCGTTGGTGACAGGTACGAGCAGTACTTC. It translates to CSVGDRYEQYF.

The genes are TRBV21-1 and TRBJ2-5; the table's D call, TRBD1, has no DNA check behind it. TRBV21-1 is deemed a pseudogene. The CDR3 contains 16 residues. The CDR3 DNA follows: TGTGCCAGCAGCAAAGGGCACAGGGGGTATCAAGAGACCCAGTACTTC. Its translation: CASSKGHRGYQETQYF.

This clone was detected only once. The chain is built from TRBV5-1 and TRBJ1-2; D is undetermined. The germline V and J ends were trimmed by 0 bases and 4 bases, with 10 bases remaining between them. The CDR3 is made up of 14 amino acids. CDR1 SGHRS and CDR2 YFSETQ come from the germline V gene. This CDR3 reads CASSLAEGIYGYTF. The CDR3 coding sequence is TGCGCCAGCAGCTTGGCCGAGGGAATCTATGGCTACACCTTC. The full variable domain, its missing parts supplied by reference TRBV5-1 and TRBJ1-2, is KAGVTQTPRYLIKTRGQQVTLSCSPISGHRSVSWYQQTPGQGLQFLFEYFSETQRNKGNFPGRFSGRQFSNSRSEMNVSTLELGDSALYLCASSLAEGIYGYTFGSGTRLTVV.

The chain uses TRBV11-2 and TRBJ1-6; D is ambiguous. CDR1 and CDR2 (germline): SGHAT, FQNNGV. With 5 bases removed from V and 2 bases from J, the gap between germline ends came to 19 bases. The CDR3 runs to 18 residues. In DNA form, the CDR3 reads TGTGCCAGCAGCCTCAGAGGGCCAGAGAACACCTATAATTCACCCCTCCACTTT. As protein: CASSLRGPENTYNSPLHF.

This clone was counted between two and nine times. The CDR3 coding sequence is TGTGCCAGCAGTTTAGTGGGACTAGCGAATGGGGAGCTGTTTTTT. It codes for CASSLVGLANGELFF. J is TRBJ2-2 and V is TRBV27; 10 bases fit TRBD2. Germline CDR1 MNHEY, CDR2 SMNVEV (reference sequence). V was pared by 2 bases and J by 8 bases, with 5 bases of the junction left unmatched. This CDR3 region has 15 residues.

The rearrangement joins TRBV6-5 to TRBJ2-7; TRBD2 might be the D (5 bases). Germline-derived CDR1 and CDR2 are MNHEY and SVGAGI. V gave up 5 bases and J gave up 6 bases, with 14 bases separating them. The CDR3 sequence is 13 residues long. DNA for the CDR3: TGTGCCAGCAGTCCCACTAGGATGGGCGAGCAGTACTTC. Encoded protein: CASSPTRMGEQYF.